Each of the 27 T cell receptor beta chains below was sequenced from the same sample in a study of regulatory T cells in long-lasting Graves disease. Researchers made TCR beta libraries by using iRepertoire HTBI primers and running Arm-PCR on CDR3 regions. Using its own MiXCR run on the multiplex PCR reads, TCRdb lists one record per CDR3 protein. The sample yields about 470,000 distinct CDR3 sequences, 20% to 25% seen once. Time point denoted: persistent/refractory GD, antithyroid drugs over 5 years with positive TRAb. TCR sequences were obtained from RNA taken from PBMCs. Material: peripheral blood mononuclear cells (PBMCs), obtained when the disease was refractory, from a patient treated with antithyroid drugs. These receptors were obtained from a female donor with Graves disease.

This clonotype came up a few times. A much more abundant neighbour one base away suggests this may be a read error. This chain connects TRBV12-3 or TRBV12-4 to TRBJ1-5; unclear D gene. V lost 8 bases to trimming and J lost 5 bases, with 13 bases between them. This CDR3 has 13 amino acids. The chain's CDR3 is CASGDGYDQPQHF. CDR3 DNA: TGTGCCAGCGGAGACGGGTACGATCAGCCCCAGCATTTT.

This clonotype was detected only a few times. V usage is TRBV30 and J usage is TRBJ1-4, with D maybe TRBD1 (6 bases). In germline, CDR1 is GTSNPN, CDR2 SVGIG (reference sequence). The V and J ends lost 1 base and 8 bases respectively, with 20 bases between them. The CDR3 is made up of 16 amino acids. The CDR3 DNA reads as TGTGCCTGGAGTGAATTCAGACAGGCGAGAGAAGAAAAACTGTTTTTT. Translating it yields CAWSEFRQAREEKLFF.

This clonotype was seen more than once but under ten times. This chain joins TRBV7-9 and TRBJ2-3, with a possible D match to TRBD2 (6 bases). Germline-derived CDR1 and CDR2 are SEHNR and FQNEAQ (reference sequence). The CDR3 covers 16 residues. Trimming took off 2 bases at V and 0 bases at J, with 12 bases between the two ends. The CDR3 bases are TGTGCCAGCAGCTTATGGCTAGCGAGTAGCACAGATACGCAGTATTTT. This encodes CASSLWLASSTDTQYF.

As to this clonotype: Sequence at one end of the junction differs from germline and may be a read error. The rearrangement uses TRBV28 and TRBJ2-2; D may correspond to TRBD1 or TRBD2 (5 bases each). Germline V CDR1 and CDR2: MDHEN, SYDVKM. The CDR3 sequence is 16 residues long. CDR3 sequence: CASSFTTGRLSGELLF. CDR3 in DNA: TGTGCCAGCAGTTTCACCACAGGCCGTTTATCCGGGGAGCTGCTTTTT.

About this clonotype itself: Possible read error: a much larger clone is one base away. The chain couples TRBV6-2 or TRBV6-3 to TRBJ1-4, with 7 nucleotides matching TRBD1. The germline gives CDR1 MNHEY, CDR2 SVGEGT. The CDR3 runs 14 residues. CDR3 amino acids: CAGSYSGQERKLFF. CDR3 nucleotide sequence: TGTGCCGGCAGTTACTCCGGACAGGAGCGAAAACTGTTTTTT.

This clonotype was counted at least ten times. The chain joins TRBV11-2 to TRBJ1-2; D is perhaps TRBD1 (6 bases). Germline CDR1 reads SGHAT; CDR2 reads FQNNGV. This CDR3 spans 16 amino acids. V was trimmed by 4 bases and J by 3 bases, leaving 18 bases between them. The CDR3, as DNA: TGTGCCAGCAGCTCCCCCGGTGGGGGCCCTTACTATGGCTACACCTTC. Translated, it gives CASSSPGGGPYYGYTF. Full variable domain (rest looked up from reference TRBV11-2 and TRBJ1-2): EAGVAQSPRYKIIEKRQSVAFWCNPISGHATLYWYQQILGQGPKLLIQFQNNGVVDDSQLPKDRFSAERLKGVDSTLKIQPAKLEDSAVYLCASSSPGGGPYYGYTFGSGTRLTVV.

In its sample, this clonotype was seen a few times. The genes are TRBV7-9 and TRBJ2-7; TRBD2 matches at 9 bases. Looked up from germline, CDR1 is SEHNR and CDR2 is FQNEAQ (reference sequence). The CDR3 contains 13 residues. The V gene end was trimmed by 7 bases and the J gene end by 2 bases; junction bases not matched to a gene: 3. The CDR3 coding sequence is TGTGCCAGCACGCCTAGCGGGACCTACGAGCAGTACTTC. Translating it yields CASTPSGTYEQYF.

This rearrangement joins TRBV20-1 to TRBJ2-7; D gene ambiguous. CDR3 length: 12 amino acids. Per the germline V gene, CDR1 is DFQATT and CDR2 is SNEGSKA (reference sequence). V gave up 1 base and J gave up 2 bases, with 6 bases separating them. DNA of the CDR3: TGCAGTGCTAGAGCCGTCACCTACGAGCAGTACTTC. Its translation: CSARAVTYEQYF.

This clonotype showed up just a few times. CDR3 residues: CASSPGTWGVEETQYF. DNA for the CDR3: TGTGCCAGCAGCCCCGGGACGTGGGGAGTCGAAGAGACCCAGTACTTC. V gene TRBV11-2 combines with J gene TRBJ2-5; D possibly uses TRBD1 or TRBD2 (5 bases each). Germline CDR1 is SGHAT and CDR2 is FQNNGV. The CDR3 has 16 amino acids. Trimming pared 5 bases from V and 3 bases from J, leaving 19 bases between.

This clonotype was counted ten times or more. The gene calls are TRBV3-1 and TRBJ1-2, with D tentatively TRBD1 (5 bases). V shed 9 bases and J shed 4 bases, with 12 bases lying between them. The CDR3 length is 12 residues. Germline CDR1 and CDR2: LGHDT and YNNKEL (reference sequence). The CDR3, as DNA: TGTGCCAGTACCGGGACGCCCTATGGCTACACCTTC. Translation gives CASTGTPYGYTF.

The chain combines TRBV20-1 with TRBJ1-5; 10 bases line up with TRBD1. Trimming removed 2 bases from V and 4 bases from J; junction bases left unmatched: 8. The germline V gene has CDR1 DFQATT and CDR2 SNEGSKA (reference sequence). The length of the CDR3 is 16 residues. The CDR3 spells CSARPYGTGDNQPQHF. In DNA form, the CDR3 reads TGCAGTGCTAGACCCTACGGGACAGGGGATAATCAGCCCCAGCATTTT.

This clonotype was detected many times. In nucleotides, the CDR3 is TGCAGTGCTAACCCATTCCTACAGGGGGCGCATCAGCCCCAGCATTTT. This gives the protein CSANPFLQGAHQPQHF. The rearrangement links TRBV20-1 to TRBJ1-5, with TRBD1 identical over 9 bases. CDR1 and CDR2 (germline): DFQATT, SNEGSKA (reference sequence). V shed 4 bases and J 5 bases; nucleotides not matched to a gene: 12. This CDR3 has 16 amino acids.

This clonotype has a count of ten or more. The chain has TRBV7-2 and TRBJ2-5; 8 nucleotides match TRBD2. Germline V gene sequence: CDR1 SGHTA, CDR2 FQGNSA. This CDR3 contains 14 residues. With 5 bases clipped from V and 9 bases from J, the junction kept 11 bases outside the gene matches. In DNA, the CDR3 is TGTGCCAGCAGCGCCTTCGGGGGGGTCCGGGCCCAGTACTTC. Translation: CASSAFGGVRAQYF.

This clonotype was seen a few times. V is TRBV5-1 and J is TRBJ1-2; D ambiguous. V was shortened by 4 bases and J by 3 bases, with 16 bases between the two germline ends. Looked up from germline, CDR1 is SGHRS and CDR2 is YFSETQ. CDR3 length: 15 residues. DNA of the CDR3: TGCGCCAGCAGCCCTCCCGAGGCAGTTGACTATGGCTACACCTTC. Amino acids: CASSPPEAVDYGYTF.

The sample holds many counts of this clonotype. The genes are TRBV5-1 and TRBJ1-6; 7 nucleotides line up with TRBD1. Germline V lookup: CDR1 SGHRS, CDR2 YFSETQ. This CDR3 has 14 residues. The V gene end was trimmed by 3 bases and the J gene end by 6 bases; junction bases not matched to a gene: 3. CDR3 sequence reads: CASSSGTANSPLHF. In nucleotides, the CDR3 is TGCGCCAGCAGCTCCGGGACAGCTAATTCACCCCTCCACTTT.

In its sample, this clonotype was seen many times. The CDR3 loop reads CSANRAASYEQYF. The CDR3 region has the DNA TGCAGTGCTAATCGGGCCGCGTCCTACGAGCAGTACTTC. The chain recombines TRBV20-1 with TRBJ2-7; D remains ambiguous. The CDR3 loop spans 13 amino acids. Germline V lookup: CDR1 DFQATT, CDR2 SNEGSKA (reference sequence). Trimming pared 4 bases from V and 1 base from J, leaving 11 bases between.

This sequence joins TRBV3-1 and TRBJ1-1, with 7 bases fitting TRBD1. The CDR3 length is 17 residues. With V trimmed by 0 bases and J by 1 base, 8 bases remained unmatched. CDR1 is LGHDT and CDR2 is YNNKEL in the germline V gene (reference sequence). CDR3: CASSQEKGWDRNTEAFF. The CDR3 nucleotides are TGTGCCAGCAGCCAAGAAAAAGGTTGGGACAGGAACACTGAAGCTTTCTTT. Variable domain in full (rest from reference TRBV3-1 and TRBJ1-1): DTAVSQTPKYLVTQMGNDKSIKCEQNLGHDTMYWYKQDSKKFLKIMFSYNNKELIINETVPNRFSPKSPDKAHLNLHINSLELGDSAVYFCASSQEKGWDRNTEAFFGQGTRLTVV.

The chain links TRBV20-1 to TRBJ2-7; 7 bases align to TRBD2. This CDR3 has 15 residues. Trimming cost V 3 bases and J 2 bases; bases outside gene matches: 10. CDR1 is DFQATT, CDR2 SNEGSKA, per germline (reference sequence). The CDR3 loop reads CSASWVDGRAYEQYF. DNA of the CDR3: TGCAGTGCTAGTTGGGTTGATGGGAGGGCCTACGAGCAGTACTTC.

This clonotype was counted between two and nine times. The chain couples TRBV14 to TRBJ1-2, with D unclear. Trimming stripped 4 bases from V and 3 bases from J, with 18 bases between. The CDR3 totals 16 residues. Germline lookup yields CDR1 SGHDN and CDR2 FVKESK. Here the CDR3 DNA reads TGTGCCAGCAGCCCGAAACCGGGAGGAGGAGACTATGGCTACACCTTC. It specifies CASSPKPGGGDYGYTF.

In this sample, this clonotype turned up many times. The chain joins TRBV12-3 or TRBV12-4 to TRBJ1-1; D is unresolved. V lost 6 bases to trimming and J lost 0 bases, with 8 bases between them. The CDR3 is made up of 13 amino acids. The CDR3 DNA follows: TGTGCCAGCAGCTATGACATGAACACTGAAGCTTTCTTT. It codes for CASSYDMNTEAFF.

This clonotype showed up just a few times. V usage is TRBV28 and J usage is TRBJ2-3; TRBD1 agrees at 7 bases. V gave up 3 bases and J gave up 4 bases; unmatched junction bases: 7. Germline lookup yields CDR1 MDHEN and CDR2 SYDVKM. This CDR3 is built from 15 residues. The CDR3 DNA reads TGTGCCAGCAGTTTCGGCAGGGGGAATGCAGATACGCAGTATTTT. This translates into CASSFGRGNADTQYF.

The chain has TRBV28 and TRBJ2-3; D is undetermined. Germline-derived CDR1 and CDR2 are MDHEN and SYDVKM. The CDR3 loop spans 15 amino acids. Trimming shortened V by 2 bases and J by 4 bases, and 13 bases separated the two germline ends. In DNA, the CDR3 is TGTGCCAGCAGTTTAACTGCTCCCGACGCAGATACGCAGTATTTT. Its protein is CASSLTAPDADTQYF.

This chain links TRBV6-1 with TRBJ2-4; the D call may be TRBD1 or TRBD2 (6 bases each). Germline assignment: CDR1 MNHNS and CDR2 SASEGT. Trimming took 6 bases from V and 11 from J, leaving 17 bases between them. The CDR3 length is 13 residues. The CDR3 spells CASSNGQRGVQYF. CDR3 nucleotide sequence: TGTGCCAGCAGCAACGGACAAAGGGGGGTTCAGTACTTC.

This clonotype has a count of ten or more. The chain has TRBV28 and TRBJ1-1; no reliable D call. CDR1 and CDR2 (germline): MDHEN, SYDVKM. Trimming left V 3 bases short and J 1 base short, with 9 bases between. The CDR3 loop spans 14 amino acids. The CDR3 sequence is CASSLWSGNTEAFF. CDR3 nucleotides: TGTGCCAGCAGTTTGTGGTCAGGGAACACTGAAGCTTTCTTT.

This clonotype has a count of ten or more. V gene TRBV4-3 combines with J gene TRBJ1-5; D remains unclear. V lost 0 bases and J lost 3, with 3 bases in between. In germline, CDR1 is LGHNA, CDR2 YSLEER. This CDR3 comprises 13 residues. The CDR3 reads CASSQDLNQPQHF. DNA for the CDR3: TGCGCCAGCAGCCAAGATCTCAATCAGCCCCAGCATTTT.

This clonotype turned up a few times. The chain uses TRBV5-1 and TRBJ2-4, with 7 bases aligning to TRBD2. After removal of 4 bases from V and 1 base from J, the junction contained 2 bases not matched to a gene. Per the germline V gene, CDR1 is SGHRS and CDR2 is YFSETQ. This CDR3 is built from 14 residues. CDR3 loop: CASSREGAKNIQYF. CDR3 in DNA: TGCGCCAGCAGCAGGGAGGGGGCCAAAAACATTCAGTACTTC.

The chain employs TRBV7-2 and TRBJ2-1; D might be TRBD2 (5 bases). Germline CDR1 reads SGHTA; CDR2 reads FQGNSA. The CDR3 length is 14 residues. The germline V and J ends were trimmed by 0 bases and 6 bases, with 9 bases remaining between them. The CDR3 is CASSLAVGGNEQFF. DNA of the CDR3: TGTGCCAGCAGCTTAGCGGTTGGAGGCAATGAGCAGTTCTTC.